These 8 T cell receptor beta chains were all obtained from the same sample, sequenced in a study of T cells in Graves' hyperthyroidism and ophthalmopathy. Template material for amplifying TCR beta CDR3 regions consisted of RNA transcripts. Researchers ran a first-round RT-PCR on the TCR CDR3 using the HTBI primer set. TCRdb re-derived calls from the multiplex PCR reads in MiXCR, one entry per CDR3 protein. Among approximately 380,000 distinct CDR3 sequences listed, about 20% were seen once. Sequencing was performed on blood. Receptors originate from a woman aged 18-29 years with Graves' hyperthyroidism.

This clonotype was found many times. This chain uses TRBV5-1 with TRBJ2-7; D unresolved. The CDR3 consists of 11 residues. The germline V and J ends were trimmed by 1 base and 6 bases, with 5 bases remaining between them. Germline V gene sequence: CDR1 SGHRS, CDR2 YFSETQ. CDR3 in amino acids: CASSLLAEQYF. CDR3 nucleotide sequence: TGCGCCAGCAGCTTGCTTGCCGAGCAGTACTTC.

This clonotype has at least ten counts. This chain joins TRBV12-5 and TRBJ2-7, with D tentatively TRBD1 or TRBD2 (5 bases each). The V and J ends lost 5 bases and 3 bases respectively, with 20 bases between them. CDR3 length: 16 residues. Germline CDR1 is LGHNT and CDR2 is FRNRAP. CDR3 sequence: CASGTGAPSSSYEQYF. The CDR3 region has the DNA TGTGCTAGTGGTACCGGGGCGCCCTCGTCAAGCTACGAGCAGTACTTC.

This clonotype has ten or more counts. The V and J genes are TRBV6-5 and TRBJ1-3, with TRBD1 matching over 8 bases. CDR1 MNHEY and CDR2 SVGAGI come from the germline V gene. V lost 4 bases, J lost 2 bases, and 4 bases stayed unmatched. The CDR3 loop spans 15 amino acids. The CDR3 here is CASSSWTGPGNTIYF. The CDR3 DNA sequence: TGTGCCAGCAGTTCTTGGACAGGGCCTGGAAACACCATATATTTT.

Ten or more counts support this clonotype. The chain has TRBV20-1 and TRBJ1-1; D remains ambiguous. This CDR3 contains 11 residues. Germline assignment: CDR1 DFQATT and CDR2 SNEGSKA (reference sequence). CDR3 sequence reads: CSRRGSTEAFF. The CDR3 DNA follows: TGCAGCCGTCGAGGGAGCACTGAAGCTTTCTTT.

This clonotype was seen many times. The chain carries TRBV2 and TRBJ1-1; D is perhaps TRBD1 (5 bases). This CDR3 is 15 amino acids long. Germline values: CDR1 SNHLY, CDR2 FYNNEI. V was pared by 4 bases and J by 1 base, with 13 bases between. The CDR3 DNA sequence: TGTGCCAGCAGTGGAGACCGGGGGAGGAACACTGAAGCTTTCTTT. Its translation: CASSGDRGRNTEAFF. Combining the CDR3 with reference TRBV2 and TRBJ1-1 gives the whole variable domain EPEVTQTPSHQVTQMGQEVILRCVPISNHLYFYWYRQILGQKVEFLVSFYNNEISEKSEIFDDQFSVERPDGSNFTLKIRSTKLEDSAMYFCASSGDRGRNTEAFFGQGTRLTVV.

For this clonotype: One end of the junction fails to match germline, which may point to a read error. The chain couples TRBV20-1 to TRBJ1-5, with unresolved D. CDR3 size: 13 residues. In germline, CDR1 is DFQATT, CDR2 SNEGSKA (reference sequence). In nucleotides, the CDR3 is TGCAGTGCTAGAGGGGCAATCTATCAGCCTCAGCATTTT. Protein: CSARGAIYQPQHF.

This clonotype was seen many times. The chain joins TRBV7-2 to TRBJ1-2, with D perhaps TRBD1 (6 bases). The CDR3 contains 15 residues. V dropped 0 bases and J dropped 4 bases, with 12 bases sitting between them. Germline-derived CDR1 and CDR2 are SGHTA and FQGNSA. CDR3 DNA: TGTGCCAGCAGCTTAGCGGACAGCGAGGGCTATGGCTACACCTTC. Protein sequence: CASSLADSEGYGYTF.

This clonotype came up many times. This chain links TRBV20-1 with TRBJ2-7; TRBD2 is a possible D gene (5 bases). Trimming pared 5 bases from V and 4 bases from J, leaving 18 bases between. CDR1 is DFQATT and CDR2 is SNEGSKA in the germline V gene (reference sequence). CDR3 length: 14 amino acids. CDR3 sequence reads: CSAFSSGIGYEQYF. The DNA for the CDR3 is TGCAGTGCTTTCTCCTCCGGGATCGGATACGAGCAGTACTTC.